These 20 T cell receptor beta chains originate from one sample sequenced in a study of graft-versus-host responses after intestinal transplantation. These receptors are not linked to any known antigen. Libraries were prepared by immunoSEQ multiplex PCR; TCRdb keeps only in-frame clonotypes and omits some of them. The sample includes tens of thousands of clones, around 89% of them seen just once. The specimen comprised unstimulated CD4+ T cells sorted from spleen or lymph node cells, sampled before transplant. Source of these receptors: a human donor who was the organ donor for an intestinal transplant.

V is TRBV29-1 and J is TRBJ2-5; 10 nucleotides line up with TRBD1. Germline V gives CDR1 SQVTM, CDR2 ANQGSEA. V shed 4 bases and J 10 bases; nucleotides not matched to a gene: 24. The CDR3 consists of 18 residues. CDR3 amino acids: CSVGLFPGTGVTKAGQYF. For the CDR3, the DNA is TGCAGCGTTGGGTTGTTCCCCGGGACAGGGGTCACCAAAGCAGGCCAGTACTTC.

DNA for the CDR3: TGCGCCAGCAGTTCCTCGACAGGGCTAGGTATAGATACGCAGTATTTT. It yields the protein CASSSSTGLGIDTQYF. The rearrangement links TRBV23-1 to TRBJ2-3; 7 bases are shared with TRBD1. TRBV23-1 is an ORF for which the function is uncertain. V shed 5 bases and J 5 bases; nucleotides not matched to a gene: 13. CDR3 size: 16 residues.

V gene TRBV7-8 combines with J gene TRBJ1-5, with D perhaps TRBD1 (5 bases). The CDR3 runs to 12 residues. V was clipped by 2 bases and J by 10 bases, with 9 bases between them. Germline CDR1 SGHVS, CDR2 FQNEAQ. The CDR3 spells CASSLPGQPQHF. The CDR3 DNA reads as TGTGCCAGCAGCTTACCAGGACAACCCCAGCATTTT.

This chain joins TRBV5-4 and TRBJ2-7; 9 bases agree with TRBD2. The germline V gene encodes CDR1 SGHNT and CDR2 YYREEE (reference sequence). V lost 4 bases and J lost 2; bases outside the gene matches: 7. The CDR3 runs to 15 residues. The CDR3 reads CASSRSGSATYEQYF. CDR3 coding DNA: TGTGCCAGCAGCCGTAGCGGGAGCGCCACCTACGAGCAGTACTTC.

The J gene is TRBJ2-1, the V gene TRBV5-1; 14 bases map to TRBD2. The CDR3 is 15 amino acids. The germline V gene has CDR1 SGHRS and CDR2 YFSETQ. V shed 9 bases and J 8 bases; nucleotides not matched to a gene: 10. CDR3 nucleotide sequence: TGCGCCAACTCCCTCGGGACTAGCGGGGGTGATGAGCAGTTCTTC. It yields the protein CANSLGTSGGDEQFF.

In nucleotides, the CDR3 is TGTGCCAGCTCGGGACAGGTCTACGAGCAGTACTTC. It is translated as CASSGQVYEQYF. The chain combines TRBV2 with TRBJ2-7, with TRBD1 identical over 8 bases. This CDR3 region has 12 residues. The junction had 3 bases not matched to a gene; V was cut back by 8 bases and J by 3 bases. Germline CDR1 reads SNHLY; CDR2 reads FYNNEI.

This clone was recorded once. This chain connects TRBV10-2 to TRBJ2-7; maybe TRBD1 (6 bases). Germline assignment: CDR1 WSHSY and CDR2 SAAADI. Trimming pared 9 bases from V and 5 bases from J, leaving 14 bases between. This CDR3 has 12 amino acids. The CDR3 DNA is TGCGCCAGACCTCAGGGGACCCACGAGCAGTACTTC. This gives the protein CARPQGTHEQYF.

The count of this clone is one. This rearrangement joins TRBV27 to TRBJ1-5, with D possibly matching TRBD1 (6 bases). Germline V CDR1 and CDR2: MNHEY, SMNVEV (reference sequence). This CDR3 is built from 14 residues. V was cut by 4 bases and J by 3 bases, with 10 bases left in between. In nucleotides, the CDR3 is TGTGCCAGCAGTTCAGGACAGCACAATCAGCCCCAGCATTTT. Translation gives CASSSGQHNQPQHF.

The V call is TRBV7-6, the J call TRBJ2-5, with 7 bases matching TRBD1. The J segment lost 4 bases and the V segment lost 5 bases, leaving 4 bases of the junction unmatched. The CDR3 runs to 13 residues. Germline CDR1 and CDR2: SGHVS and FNYEAQ. CDR3 bases: TGTGCCAGCAGCGCAAACAGGGGAGAGACCCAGTACTTC. Translation gives CASSANRGETQYF.

This clone was recorded a few times. Here the CDR3 DNA reads TGCAGCGTGGAATATAACAGGGGTACCGGGGAGCTGTTTTTT. Translated, it gives CSVEYNRGTGELFF. The chain combines TRBV29-1 with TRBJ2-2; TRBD1 matches at 7 bases. V was clipped by 6 bases and J by 5 bases; unmatched bases: 9. Germline loops: CDR1 SQVTM, CDR2 ANQGSEA. The CDR3 extends over 14 amino acids.

This chain uses TRBV7-9 with TRBJ1-1, with 7 bases identical to TRBD1. Germline V gene lookup returns CDR1 SEHNR and CDR2 FQNEAQ (reference sequence). Unmatched junction bases numbered 9, after V lost 7 bases and J lost 4 bases. The CDR3 has 14 residues. The CDR3 loop is CASTQRGGGTEAFF. The CDR3 DNA sequence: TGTGCCAGCACCCAGCGAGGGGGCGGCACTGAAGCTTTCTTT.

In this sample, this clone turned up once. The chain combines TRBV7-9 with TRBJ2-5; 12 positions agree with TRBD1. CDR3 length equals 15 residues. Per germline, CDR1 SEHNR and CDR2 FQNEAQ (reference sequence). V lost 5 bases to trimming and J lost 6 bases; unmatched junction nucleotides: 7. The chain's CDR3 is CASSPGQGARKTQYF. In nucleotides, the CDR3 is TGTGCCAGCAGCCCGGGACAGGGGGCGCGAAAGACCCAGTACTTC.

A note on this clone: This sample includes further DNA sequences coding for the same CDR3. The gene calls are TRBV7-2 and TRBJ2-1; 10 bases line up with TRBD2. This CDR3 has 16 residues. The V gene end was trimmed by 5 bases and the J gene end by 2 bases; junction bases not matched to a gene: 6. CDR1 and CDR2 from the germline V gene are SGHTA and FQGNSA. The CDR3 is CASSRQSGRAYNEQFF. The CDR3, as DNA: TGTGCCAGCAGCAGACAAAGCGGGAGGGCCTACAATGAGCAGTTCTTC.

This chain connects TRBV7-8 to TRBJ2-3; 8 positions agree with TRBD2. This CDR3 contains 15 residues. The V segment lost 7 bases and the J segment 1 base; nucleotides outside the gene matches: 7. Germline CDR1 is SGHVS and CDR2 is FQNEAQ. The CDR3 coding sequence is TGTGCCAGCACGCGGAGCGGGGGCCGCACAGATACGCAGTATTTT. It encodes CASTRSGGRTDTQYF.

The chain carries TRBV5-1 and TRBJ2-1; 7 bases agree with TRBD1. The CDR3 runs to 13 residues. Unmatched junction bases numbered 5, after V lost 5 bases and J lost 6 bases. Germline lookup yields CDR1 SGHRS and CDR2 YFSETQ. CDR3 amino acids: CASSGQDGNEQFF. The CDR3 DNA follows: TGCGCCAGCAGTGGACAGGACGGCAATGAGCAGTTCTTC.

The chain joins TRBV2 to TRBJ1-2, with D maybe TRBD1 (6 bases). Germline V gene data show CDR1 as SNHLY and CDR2 as FYNNEI. Trimming removed 0 bases at V and 7 bases at J, with 15 bases between. The CDR3 has 15 residues. CDR3 in DNA: TGTGCCAGCAGTGAAGCGCTTCGGGGGGCTGGTGGCTACACCTTC. Translation gives CASSEALRGAGGYTF.

The V and J genes are TRBV7-3 and TRBJ2-3, with a tentative D call TRBD1 (6 bases). The V and J ends lost 5 bases and 0 bases respectively, with 12 bases between them. The germline V gene encodes CDR1 SGHTA and CDR2 FQGTGA. The CDR3 sequence is 15 residues long. For the CDR3, the DNA is TGTGCCAGCAGCGTTACAGGGTCTAGCACAGATACGCAGTATTTT. Translating gives CASSVTGSSTDTQYF.

The V call is TRBV5-4, the J call TRBJ2-2; TRBD2 matches 14 bases. This CDR3 spans 19 amino acids. Germline V gene data show CDR1 as SGHNT and CDR2 as YYREEE (reference sequence). V shed 0 bases, J shed 5 bases, and the junction held 9 bases outside the gene matches. CDR3 coding DNA: TGTGCCAGCAGCTTGGCCCAGGGGACTAGCGGGAGATTAACCGGGGAGCTGTTTTTT. Translating it yields CASSLAQGTSGRLTGELFF.

The chain carries TRBV7-3 and TRBJ2-5; 10 bases line up with TRBD2. Trimming took 5 bases from V and 5 from J; bases not matched to a gene: 8. Germline CDR1 reads SGHTA; CDR2 reads FQGTGA. The CDR3 is 15 amino acids. The CDR3 region is CASSQSGRDGETQYF. The CDR3 coding sequence is TGTGCCAGCAGCCAGAGCGGGAGGGACGGGGAGACCCAGTACTTC.

The V gene is TRBV11-3, the J gene TRBJ2-1; a possible D gene is TRBD2 (6 bases). The germline CDR1 and CDR2 sequences are SGHNT and YENEEA. The ends were cut back, 5 bases at V and 9 bases at J, with 14 bases in the middle. The CDR3 is 13 amino acids. The CDR3 here is CASSPSGAGEQFF. Written as DNA, the CDR3 is TGTGCCAGCAGCCCCTCGGGAGCGGGTGAGCAGTTCTTC.